One T cell receptor (beta chain) is described in this entry. The V end was cut by 1 base, the J end by 5 bases, with 12 bases between. There are 13 residues in the CDR3. The V gene's germline CDR1 is DFQATT and CDR2 SNEGSKA (reference sequence). Combining a sample-barcoded 5' primer with a J-beta primer mix, a second PCR ran for 7 to 11 cycles. MiXCR, run by TCRdb on the 5' RACE reads, gives a single entry per CDR3 protein. The table includes 920,000 or so distinct CDR3 sequences, 45% detected once. The sample comes from a study of blood T cells in healthy people across ages. Specimen: blood. The sequence came from a woman in her fifties or sixties in good health. The rearrangement links TRBV20-1 to TRBJ2-7; D assignment may be TRBD1 or TRBD2 (5 bases each). In nucleotides, the CDR3 is TGCAGTGCTAGAGGAGGGGCTAATAACGAGCAGTACTTC. As protein: CSARGGANNEQYF.